This TCR beta chain came from a study of cytomegalovirus exposure and HLA in healthy donors. About the research overall: Earlier work reported 100 million to 130 million unique TCR beta sequences from about 180 million T cells. Findings and caveats of the study: In vitro checks showed that a few CMV-associated chains really do target CMV antigens.

Trimming at V came to 7 bases and at J to 7 bases, leaving 8 bases not matched to a gene. Germline V CDR1 and CDR2: LNHDA, SQIVND (reference sequence). The CDR3 loop spans 14 amino acids. PCR employed 60 Vbeta and 13 Jbeta primers. Generated by immunoSEQ multiplex PCR, the TCRdb table keeps only in-frame clones and is missing some. The repertoire holds about 94,000 clones, with 75% to 80% as singletons. Concerning this clone: Antigen specificity is unknown.

The chain couples TRBV19 to TRBJ2-2, with 8 bases fitting TRBD1. This sequence was found in a man aged 25 to 45 in good health and CMV-seronegative. The sample consisted of PBMCs. The CDR3 bases are TGTGCCAGTATCCAAACAGGGGGTAGCGGGGAGCTGTTTTTT. This encodes CASIQTGGSGELFF. Supplemented by reference TRBV19 and TRBJ2-2, the full variable domain reads DGGITQSPKYLFRKEGQNVTLSCEQNLNHDAMYWYRQDPGQGLRLIYYSQIVNDFQKGDIAEGYSVSREKKESFPLTVTSAQKNPTAFYLCASIQTGGSGELFFGEGSRLTVL.